A single sample gave rise to the 3 T cell receptor beta chains below, sequenced in a study of STAT5B mutations in CD4+ large granular lymphocyte leukemia. The data were produced by immunoSEQ multiplex PCR, yet TCRdb's version contains in-frame clones alone and is incomplete. The sample yields some 30,000 clones, 78% seen once. Input material: CD4+ T cells from blood buffy coats. Receptors originate from a human donor in good health.

The rearrangement uses TRBV30 and TRBJ1-1; D is unresolved. The ends were cut back, 0 bases at V and 7 bases at J, with 9 bases in the middle. The CDR3 loop spans 12 amino acids. CDR1 GTSNPN and CDR2 SVGIG come from the germline V gene (reference sequence). Written as DNA, the CDR3 is TGTGCCTGGAGTGTAGACCTTAATGAAGCTTTCTTT. Translation gives CAWSVDLNEAFF.

The chain uses TRBV7-9 and TRBJ2-1; the match to TRBD2 covers 8 bases. The CDR3 is 16 residues long. The V segment lost 4 bases and the J segment 8 bases; nucleotides outside the gene matches: 13. CDR1 and CDR2 (germline): SEHNR, FQNEAQ (reference sequence). DNA for the CDR3: TGTGCCAGCAGCTCCGGGGGGGGGTTCCCGAATGATGAGCAGTTCTTC. It yields the protein CASSSGGGFPNDEQFF. Supplemented by reference TRBV7-9 and TRBJ2-1, the full variable domain reads DTGVSQNPRHKITKRGQNVTFRCDPISEHNRLYWYRQTLGQGPEFLTYFQNEAQLEKSRLLSDRFSAERPKGSFSTLEIQRTEQGDSAMYLCASSSGGGFPNDEQFFGPGTRLTVL.

V is TRBV19 and J is TRBJ1-1; a weak D match, TRBD1 (6 bases). Trimming removed 3 bases at V and 10 bases at J, with 18 bases between. Germline assignment: CDR1 LNHDA and CDR2 SQIVND (reference sequence). The CDR3 runs to 14 residues. CDR3 bases: TGTGCCAGTAGTATTAGTCAAGCAGGGGAGAGAGCTTTCTTT. The encoded protein is CASSISQAGERAFF.